This T cell receptor (beta chain) was identified in a study of blood T cell repertoires in COVID-19. Across the study: Some COVID-19 samples were acute and others convalescent; all came from the United States, Italy and Spain. The analysed material was cDNA or gDNA that came from T cells, B-cell-depleted T cells, or PBMCs.

Patients from Seattle were sampled longitudinally, starting during active infection. This CDR3 spans 16 amino acids. From germline, CDR1 is LNHDA and CDR2 SQIVND (reference sequence). The V gene lost 3 bases and the J gene lost 2 bases, with 13 bases spanning the gap. The protocol was immunoSEQ multiplex PCR, while the TCRdb copy is restricted to in-frame clones and leaves out a portion. The sample includes about 62,000 clones, around 89% of them seen just once. The V and J genes are TRBV19 and TRBJ2-2; tentative D call: TRBD2 (6 bases). This TCR derives from a woman in her fifties or sixties with COVID-19, enrolled during active disease. Sequencing input: peripheral blood. Here the CDR3 reads CASSILRTTNTGELFF. Here the CDR3 DNA reads TGTGCCAGTAGTATTCTTCGGACTACCAACACCGGGGAGCTGTTTTTT.